One T cell receptor beta chain is described in this entry. The sample originates from a study of blood T cell repertoires in COVID-19. Germline CDR1 and CDR2: SGHDT and YYEEEE. Losses at the gene ends were 3 bases for V and 2 bases for J; bases not matched to a gene: 6. The CDR3 has 16 residues. Data came from immunoSEQ multiplex PCR; TCRdb stores just in-frame clones and leaves some out. In the table there are 40,000 or so clones, about 90% of which are singletons. Sequenced input: peripheral blood. The sequence derives from a man aged 45-65 years with active COVID-19. The chain recombines TRBV5-6 with TRBJ1-4; TRBD1 aligns across 8 bases. In DNA, the CDR3 is TGTGCCAGCAGCTGTGGGGACAGGTCGACTAATGAAAAACTGTTTTTT. Protein product: CASSCGDRSTNEKLFF.